This T cell receptor beta chain was sequenced for a study of human T cells and chemical hapten exposure. The CDR3 consists of 13 residues. V gave up 0 bases and J gave up 5 bases, with 10 bases separating them. Germline CDR1 SQVTM, CDR2 ANQGSEA. This clonotype showed up just a few times. Time point described: patch test 1, 2 weeks after DPC sensitization. Documented treatment: therapeutic diphenylcyclopropenone sensitization with weekly scalp DPC. MiXCR was run by TCRdb on the RACE reads, yielding one entry per CDR3 protein. The sample shows tens of thousands of distinct CDR3 sequences, 12% of them seen only once.

The source of this sequence is a woman aged 55-70 years with alopecia areata. Some clones in this sample may be carry-over from other donors' samples. V is TRBV29-1 and J is TRBJ1-1, with D possibly TRBD1 on 5 matching bases. Material: whole blood, obtained in connection with sensitization to the hapten diphenylcyclopropenone (DPC). CDR3 nucleotides: TGCAGCGTTGAAGAGGGGGAGTGGACTGAAGCTTTCTTT. Amino acid sequence: CSVEEGEWTEAFF.